Described below is a single T cell receptor beta chain sequence and its context. These data belong to a study of shared clonotypes between healthy human individuals. Overall study: A donor's plate count was three for CD4 naive and three for CD4 memory; CD8 naive had two and CD8 memory one.

Selected positively for CCR7 and CD45RO-negative, naive CD8 cells excluded terminally differentiated effector memory CD45RA+ cells. Donation came from healthy HIV-negative adults that had no recent acute infections or vaccinations. TCRdb's table, derived via immunoSEQ multiplex PCR, lists solely in-frame clones and lacks some. The sample lists roughly 2,000,000 clones; approximately 94% were seen once. This TCR derives from a man aged 18 to 30 in good health. Sample: naive CD8+ T cells sorted from blood.

The CDR3 region is CAWRAANTEAFF. In DNA form, the CDR3 reads TGTGCCTGGAGGGCAGCGAACACTGAAGCTTTCTTT. The J gene is TRBJ1-1, the V gene TRBV30; no clear D. V lost 3 bases and J lost 1, with 6 bases in between. The CDR3 has 12 amino acids. The V gene's germline CDR1 is GTSNPN and CDR2 SVGIG (reference sequence).